This TCR beta chain was profiled in a study of T cell changes during pregnancy in multiple sclerosis. This clone was observed a few times. TCRdb's table, derived via immunoSEQ multiplex PCR, lists solely in-frame clones and lacks some. The repertoire holds some 74,000 clones, with roughly 92% as singletons. Per the germline V gene, CDR1 is SNHLY and CDR2 is FYNNEI. V lost 5 bases and J lost 5; bases outside the gene matches: 7. The CDR3 has 16 residues. The receptor comes from a female donor in good health, enrolled as a control in a pregnancy study. V gene TRBV2 combines with J gene TRBJ2-5; 14 nucleotides agree with TRBD2. The sequencing used peripheral blood, collected after pregnancy. The CDR3 sequence is CASSQTSGGAGETQYF. The CDR3 DNA sequence: TGTGCCAGCAGTCAGACTAGCGGGGGGGCCGGTGAGACCCAGTACTTC.